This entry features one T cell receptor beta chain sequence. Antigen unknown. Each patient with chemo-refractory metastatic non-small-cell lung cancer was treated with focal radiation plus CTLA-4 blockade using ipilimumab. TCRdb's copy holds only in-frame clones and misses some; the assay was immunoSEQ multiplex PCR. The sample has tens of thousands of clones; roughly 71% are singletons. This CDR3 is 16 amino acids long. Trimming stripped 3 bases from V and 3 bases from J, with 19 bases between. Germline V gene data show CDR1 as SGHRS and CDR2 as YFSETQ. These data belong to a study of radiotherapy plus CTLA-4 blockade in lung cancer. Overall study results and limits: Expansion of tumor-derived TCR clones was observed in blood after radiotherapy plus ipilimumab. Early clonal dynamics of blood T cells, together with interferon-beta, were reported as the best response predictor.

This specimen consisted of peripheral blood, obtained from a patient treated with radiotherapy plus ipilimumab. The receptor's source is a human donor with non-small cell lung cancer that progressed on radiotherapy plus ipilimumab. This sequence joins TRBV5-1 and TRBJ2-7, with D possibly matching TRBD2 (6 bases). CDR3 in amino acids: CASSSGTPGPRYEQYF. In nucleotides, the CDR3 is TGCGCCAGCAGCTCCGGGACTCCAGGTCCGCGCTACGAGCAGTACTTC. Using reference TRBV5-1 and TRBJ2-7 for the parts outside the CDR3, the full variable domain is KAGVTQTPRYLIKTRGQQVTLSCSPISGHRSVSWYQQTPGQGLQFLFEYFSETQRNKGNFPGRFSGRQFSNSRSEMNVSTLELGDSALYLCASSSGTPGPRYEQYFGPGTRLTVT.